This T cell receptor beta chain was identified during a study of response to subunit inactivated influenza vaccine. TCRdb reprocessed the RT-PCR reads with MiXCR, giving one entry per CDR3 protein. This table holds a few hundred thousand distinct CDR3 sequences, less than 15% found once. Germline-derived CDR1 and CDR2 are SGHRS and YFSETQ. This CDR3 has 14 residues. Trimming cost V 1 base and J 6 bases, with 11 bases left between them. Points from the study as a whole: Authors suggested that a seasonal influenza vaccination recruits few new T cells each time.

This clonotype has more than one count but fewer than ten. Its antigen is as yet unknown. Sample: PBMCs from blood, taken roughly 12 days after vaccination. J is TRBJ2-4 and V is TRBV5-1; D may be TRBD2 (5 bases). This receptor was taken from a man aged 45 to 65 who received an inactivated influenza vaccine. The CDR3 loop reads CASSLRGLGNIQYF. The CDR3 DNA is TGCGCCAGCAGCTTGCGGGGATTAGGAAACATTCAGTACTTC.